Presented here are 5 T cell receptor beta chains from one specimen sequenced in a study of blood T cell repertoires in COVID-19. Assay used: immunoSEQ multiplex PCR; TCRdb lists only in-frame clones, some missing. The repertoire has roughly 110,000 clones, around 89% of them found once; the top ten carry around 6.5%. Sequenced sample: peripheral blood. The receptors derive from a man between 50 and 59 years old with active or convalescent COVID-19.

The chain combines TRBV4-1 with TRBJ1-1; D is possibly TRBD1 (6 bases). V dropped 3 bases and J dropped 11 bases, with 16 bases sitting between them. CDR1 is MGHRA, CDR2 YSYEKL, per germline. The CDR3 covers 13 residues. The CDR3 DNA reads as TGCGCCAGCAGCCATCTTATCTCAGGGGTGGCTTTCTTT. Its protein is CASSHLISGVAFF.

This chain uses TRBV7-9 with TRBJ1-1; D remains ambiguous. The CDR3 length is 15 residues. Germline CDR1 and CDR2: SEHNR and FQNEAQ (reference sequence). Trimming pared 1 base from V and 4 bases from J, leaving 13 bases between. In DNA form, the CDR3 reads TGTGCCAGCAGCTTAGGAGGGCTCAGGCGCACTGAAGCTTTCTTT. Its translation is CASSLGGLRRTEAFF.

The rearrangement links TRBV11-2 to TRBJ2-7, with 8 bases lining up with TRBD1. Germline V gene data show CDR1 as SGHAT and CDR2 as FQNNGV. Trimming took 1 base from V and 3 from J; bases not matched to a gene: 8. The CDR3 has 16 amino acids. The CDR3 is CASSLGQGARGYEQYF. The DNA of the CDR3 is TGTGCCAGCAGCTTAGGGCAGGGGGCGAGAGGCTACGAGCAGTACTTC.

The chain employs TRBV6-5 and TRBJ2-1, with D possibly being TRBD2 (6 bases). Trimming took 3 bases from V and 3 from J, leaving 15 bases between them. CDR3 size: 16 residues. CDR1 and CDR2 from the germline V gene are MNHEY and SVGAGI. Here the CDR3 reads CASSYGRELNYNEQFF. The CDR3 coding sequence is TGTGCCAGCAGTTATGGGCGGGAACTTAACTACAATGAGCAGTTCTTC.

The chain is built from TRBV5-6 and TRBJ1-4; TRBD1 aligns across 7 bases. The junction had 7 bases not matched to a gene; V was cut back by 6 bases and J by 2 bases. CDR3 size: 15 residues. CDR1 SGHDT and CDR2 YYEEEE come from the germline V gene. The CDR3 here is CASTDRVRTNEKLFF. In nucleotides, the CDR3 is TGTGCCAGCACCGACAGGGTGCGGACTAATGAAAAACTGTTTTTT. The full variable domain, completed using reference TRBV5-6 and TRBJ1-4, is DAGVTQSPTHLIKTRGQQVTLRCSPKSGHDTVSWYQQALGQGPQFIFQYYEEEERQRGNFPDRFSGHQFPNYSSELNVNALLLGDSALYLCASTDRVRTNEKLFFGSGTQLSVL.